The 20 T cell receptor beta chains presented below share a single source sample, sequenced in a study of blood T cell repertoires in COVID-19 (dated by TCRdb to 2018 to 2020). Libraries were constructed by the immunoSEQ multiplex PCR assay. TCRdb's version of the immuneACCESS table is confined to in-frame rearrangements and falls short of the full clone set. An unresolved V gene accounts for under half of the shortfall where checked; the remainder is of unknown origin. The sample data list around 24,000 clones, and around 91% of these were observed just once. The ten largest account for approximately 10% of the sample. The sample consisted of peripheral blood. The receptors here all came from a man aged 65 to 79 with acute or convalescent COVID-19.

The V gene is TRBV7-9, the J gene TRBJ1-4; D is undetermined. Trimming shortened V by 5 bases and J by 6 bases, and 16 bases separated the two germline ends. The CDR3 sequence is 15 residues long. Germline V gives CDR1 SEHNR, CDR2 FQNEAQ (reference sequence). CDR3 in amino acids: CASSADGEAYEKLFF. Here the CDR3 DNA reads TGTGCCAGCAGCGCGGACGGGGAGGCCTATGAAAAACTGTTTTTT.

The genes are TRBV28 and TRBJ2-7, with TRBD2 matching 7 bases. CDR1 and CDR2 from the germline V gene are MDHEN and SYDVKM. The CDR3 spans 13 residues. After removal of 4 bases from V and 7 bases from J, the junction contained 7 bases not matched to a gene. CDR3 sequence reads: CASSSGGVGEQYF. The DNA of the CDR3 is TGTGCCAGCAGTTCGGGGGGAGTGGGAGAGCAGTACTTC.

This rearrangement joins TRBV28 to TRBJ2-7; 7 bases are shared with TRBD1. The germline V gene encodes CDR1 MDHEN and CDR2 SYDVKM. J was trimmed by 2 bases and V by 9 bases; bases with no gene match: 10. The CDR3 has 14 residues. The CDR3 DNA follows: TGTGCCAGTCTCAACCGGGACAGCGCCTACGAGCAGTACTTC. It yields the protein CASLNRDSAYEQYF.

The rearrangement joins TRBV29-1 to TRBJ2-3; D is ambiguous. The CDR3 extends over 15 amino acids. Trimming left V 0 bases short and J 4 bases short, with 14 bases between. Germline V lookup: CDR1 SQVTM, CDR2 ANQGSEA. The CDR3 loop is CSVEDGVAVADTQYF. The CDR3 DNA reads as TGCAGCGTTGAAGATGGAGTGGCAGTGGCAGATACGCAGTATTTT.

The V gene is TRBV29-1, the J gene TRBJ1-1, with 7 bases aligning to TRBD1. The V gene end was trimmed by 7 bases and the J gene end by 6 bases; junction bases not matched to a gene: 5. In germline, CDR1 is SQVTM, CDR2 ANQGSEA. This CDR3 contains 11 residues. The CDR3 DNA sequence: TGCAGCGGCATTCAGGGGGCTGAAGCTTTCTTT. Its translation is CSGIQGAEAFF.

The chain employs TRBV6-6 and TRBJ2-5; the match to TRBD1 covers 9 bases. The J segment lost 2 bases and the V segment lost 2 bases, leaving 6 bases of the junction unmatched. CDR3 length: 16 residues. CDR1 and CDR2 (germline): MNHNY, SVGAGI (reference sequence). The CDR3: CASSYPGQGLQETQYF. The CDR3 DNA reads as TGTGCCAGCAGTTACCCGGGACAGGGTCTGCAAGAGACCCAGTACTTC.

This clone has only a few counts. The V gene is TRBV29-1, the J gene TRBJ1-2, with D tentatively TRBD1 (6 bases). The CDR3 runs to 14 residues. CDR1 is SQVTM and CDR2 is ANQGSEA in the germline V gene. The V end lost 2 bases, the J end lost 4 bases, and 14 bases lay between the germline ends. The CDR3 nucleotides are TGCAGCGTTGAATTACAGGAGACAGGCTATGGCTACACCTTC. Protein sequence: CSVELQETGYGYTF.

This chain links TRBV7-3 with TRBJ2-5; weak D call: TRBD2 (5 bases). This CDR3 has 13 residues. CDR1 is SGHTA, CDR2 FQGTGA, per germline. The V end was cut by 5 bases, the J end by 5 bases, with 12 bases between. CDR3 DNA sequence: TGTGCCAGCAGCGCCCTATCGGGGGAGACCCAGTACTTC. Translated, it gives CASSALSGETQYF.

This clone was seen a few times. The chain carries TRBV19 and TRBJ2-7; perhaps TRBD2 as D (5 bases). Trimming took 5 bases from V and 2 from J, leaving 10 bases between them. CDR1 LNHDA and CDR2 SQIVND come from the germline V gene (reference sequence). The CDR3 is 13 residues long. The CDR3 reads CASSPRGPYEQYF. As DNA, the CDR3 is TGTGCCAGTAGTCCAAGAGGGCCCTACGAGCAGTACTTC.

The chain uses TRBV5-1 and TRBJ2-7, with D possibly TRBD1 on 5 matching bases. The CDR3 runs to 13 residues. Germline values: CDR1 SGHRS, CDR2 YFSETQ. The V gene lost 6 bases and the J gene lost 4 bases, with 14 bases spanning the gap. DNA of the CDR3: TGCGCCAGCAAGGGGATTAGGATTTACGAGCAGTACTTC. The encoded protein is CASKGIRIYEQYF. The full variable domain, rest sourced from reference TRBV5-1 and TRBJ2-7, is KAGVTQTPRYLIKTRGQQVTLSCSPISGHRSVSWYQQTPGQGLQFLFEYFSETQRNKGNFPGRFSGRQFSNSRSEMNVSTLELGDSALYLCASKGIRIYEQYFGPGTRLTVT.

The rearrangement joins TRBV2 to TRBJ2-5; D uncertain. CDR3 length: 13 residues. The V and J ends lost 6 bases and 1 base respectively, with 9 bases between them. Germline CDR1 and CDR2: SNHLY and FYNNEI. In DNA, the CDR3 is TGTGCCAGCAGCGGTGGGCCCCAAGAGACCCAGTACTTC. It specifies CASSGGPQETQYF. The full variable domain, with the rest looked up from reference TRBV2 and TRBJ2-5, is EPEVTQTPSHQVTQMGQEVILRCVPISNHLYFYWYRQILGQKVEFLVSFYNNEISEKSEIFDDQFSVERPDGSNFTLKIRSTKLEDSAMYFCASSGGPQETQYFGPGTRLLVL.

This clone showed up just once. The chain is built from TRBV7-9 and TRBJ2-5; 11 nucleotides match TRBD2. In germline, CDR1 is SEHNR, CDR2 FQNEAQ (reference sequence). The CDR3 has 16 amino acids. V lost 2 bases to trimming and J lost 4 bases; unmatched junction nucleotides: 6. The CDR3 reads CASSLTGTSGGETQYF. Here the CDR3 DNA reads TGTGCCAGCAGCTTAACCGGGACTAGCGGTGGAGAGACCCAGTACTTC.

The chain couples TRBV19 to TRBJ2-1; the match to TRBD1 covers 9 bases. Germline V gene data show CDR1 as LNHDA and CDR2 as SQIVND (reference sequence). The V segment lost 3 bases and the J segment 7 bases; nucleotides outside the gene matches: 10. The CDR3 has 16 amino acids. The CDR3 loop reads CASSMGPGQGLNEQFF. The DNA for the CDR3 is TGTGCCAGTAGTATGGGTCCGGGACAGGGTCTGAATGAGCAGTTCTTC.

The rearrangement links TRBV5-4 to TRBJ2-7, with TRBD2 matching 11 bases. V shed 4 bases and J 3 bases; nucleotides not matched to a gene: 12. This CDR3 is built from 17 residues. Germline V gene lookup returns CDR1 SGHNT and CDR2 YYREEE (reference sequence). The CDR3 region has the DNA TGTGCCAGCAGCCCTGACCGATCTAGCGGGAGGAACTACGAGCAGTACTTC. This sequence encodes CASSPDRSSGRNYEQYF.

This clone has a handful of counts. The chain combines TRBV27 with TRBJ1-2; 7 positions match TRBD1. V was pared by 6 bases and J by 4 bases, with 8 bases of the junction left unmatched. This CDR3 has 14 residues. Germline V gene lookup returns CDR1 MNHEY and CDR2 SMNVEV (reference sequence). The CDR3 nucleotides are TGTGCCAGCAGCCCACAGGGGAAAGGCTATGGCTACACCTTC. Its protein product is CASSPQGKGYGYTF.

This chain joins TRBV7-2 and TRBJ1-1; 8 positions agree with TRBD1. Germline V gene sequence: CDR1 SGHTA, CDR2 FQGNSA. This CDR3 region has 15 residues. V gave up 6 bases and J gave up 0 bases; unmatched junction bases: 6. DNA of the CDR3: TGTGCCAGCAGAACAATACAGGGGGTGAACACTGAAGCTTTCTTT. This translates into CASRTIQGVNTEAFF. The full variable domain, completed using reference TRBV7-2 and TRBJ1-1, is GAGVSQSPSNKVTEKGKDVELRCDPISGHTALYWYRQSLGQGLEFLIYFQGNSAPDKSGLPSDRFSAERTGGSVSTLTIQRTQQEDSAVYLCASRTIQGVNTEAFFGQGTRLTVV.

V is TRBV11-3 and J is TRBJ2-2; 13 bases map to TRBD2. The junction had 11 bases not matched to a gene; V was cut back by 4 bases and J by 6 bases. Per the germline V gene, CDR1 is SGHNT and CDR2 is YENEEA. The CDR3 extends over 18 amino acids. CDR3 sequence (DNA): TGTGCCAGCAGCTCTACTAGCGGGAGGGCCTTGCGGCCCGGGGAGCTGTTTTTT. This encodes CASSSTSGRALRPGELFF.

This chain links TRBV9 with TRBJ1-1; TRBD1 is a possible D gene (6 bases). The germline V gene has CDR1 SGDLS and CDR2 YYNGEE. There are 16 residues in the CDR3. Trimming removed 3 bases at V and 0 bases at J, with 15 bases between. The CDR3 DNA follows: TGTGCCAGCAGCGCCCGCTTGACAGGCATGAACACTGAAGCTTTCTTT. This sequence encodes CASSARLTGMNTEAFF.

The chain combines TRBV28 with TRBJ2-2; D gene ambiguous. The CDR3 is 13 residues long. V was clipped by 8 bases and J by 1 base, with 8 bases between them. Germline CDR1 reads MDHEN; CDR2 reads SYDVKM. The CDR3 loop is CASVAENTGELFF. In DNA, the CDR3 is TGTGCCAGCGTGGCAGAGAACACCGGGGAGCTGTTTTTT.

The J gene is TRBJ1-5, the V gene TRBV6-6, with 7 bases matching TRBD1. With 8 bases clipped from V and 0 bases from J, the junction kept 4 bases outside the gene matches. This CDR3 has 14 amino acids. Germline V gene sequence: CDR1 MNHNY, CDR2 SVGAGI (reference sequence). The CDR3 sequence: CASSGQPSNQPQHF. For the CDR3, the DNA is TGTGCCAGCTCGGGACAGCCTAGCAATCAGCCCCAGCATTTT.